Below are 32 T cell receptor beta chains sequenced from a single sample in a study of T-cell memory formation after mild COVID-19. TCRdb fed the 5' RACE reads into MiXCR, producing one record per CDR3 protein. This sample yields about 290,000 distinct CDR3 sequences, of which about 15% are seen a single time; around a fifth belongs to the top ten. Source material: PBMCs or a T cell subset sorted from them (not recorded which). These receptors were collected from a man aged 18 to 29 who had mild COVID-19 (a few samples of this study predate the infection). Cell type and time point are not known.

This chain connects TRBV5-1 to TRBJ2-5; 9 bases are shared with TRBD1. Losses at the gene ends were 4 bases for V and 5 bases for J; bases not matched to a gene: 12. Germline CDR1 is SGHRS and CDR2 is YFSETQ. This CDR3 comprises 16 residues. CDR3 sequence reads: CASSLGQGRMDETQYF. CDR3 bases: TGCGCCAGCAGCCTCGGACAGGGGAGGATGGATGAGACCCAGTACTTC.

The table lists this clonotype with a few counts. The rearrangement links TRBV5-1 to TRBJ1-2, with no clear D. This CDR3 is built from 15 residues. With 1 base removed from V and 3 bases from J, the gap between germline ends came to 13 bases. CDR1 SGHRS and CDR2 YFSETQ come from the germline V gene. In DNA form, the CDR3 reads TGCGCCAGCAGCTTGAACCGGGGTACATACTATGGCTACACCTTC. This encodes CASSLNRGTYYGYTF.

This sequence joins TRBV20-1 and TRBJ2-7, with TRBD2 identical over 12 bases. The CDR3 contains 20 residues. Germline trimming cut 4 bases from V and 2 bases from J; bases unmatched to any gene: 21. The germline V gene encodes CDR1 DFQATT and CDR2 SNEGSKA (reference sequence). The CDR3 region has the DNA TGCAGTGCTAAAGGGTACGGGCCTGAACTAGCGGGGGGCATCGCCTACGAGCAGTACGTC. Translated, it gives CSAKGYGPELAGGIAYEQYV.

The chain is built from TRBV20-1 and TRBJ2-5, with 8 bases that match TRBD1. CDR1 and CDR2 from the germline V gene are DFQATT and SNEGSKA (reference sequence). The CDR3 is 14 residues long. V lost 6 bases, J lost 2 bases, and 8 bases stayed unmatched. For the CDR3, the DNA is TGCAGTGCCCTCGACAGGGGTAGGCAAGAGACCCAGTACTTC. This codes for CSALDRGRQETQYF.

The chain combines TRBV15 with TRBJ2-3; D is uncertain. Germline lookup yields CDR1 LNHNV and CDR2 YYDKDF (reference sequence). Trimming cost V 1 base and J 9 bases, with 20 bases left between them. There are 16 residues in the CDR3. The CDR3 sequence: CATSRAGPAEMGTQYF. CDR3 sequence (DNA): TGTGCCACCAGCAGAGCTGGACCAGCCGAAATGGGGACGCAGTATTTT.

This clonotype was seen more than once but under ten times. The rearrangement joins TRBV6-1 to TRBJ2-7, with TRBD2 matching over 8 bases. Trimming at V came to 5 bases and at J to 2 bases, leaving 8 bases not matched to a gene. Germline V gene sequence: CDR1 MNHNS, CDR2 SASEGT. The CDR3 is made up of 15 amino acids. The chain's CDR3 is CASSSHPGLAYEQYV. The CDR3 nucleotides are TGTGCCAGCAGTTCCCACCCGGGACTAGCCTACGAGCAGTACGTC.

V gene TRBV5-1 combines with J gene TRBJ1-2; no clear D gene. CDR1 SGHRS and CDR2 YFSETQ come from the germline V gene. V was pared by 9 bases and J by 5 bases, with 23 bases between. The CDR3 runs to 15 residues. CDR3: CATRSDGSFAYGYTF. The CDR3 nucleotides read TGCGCCACTAGGTCGGACGGGAGCTTTGCTTATGGCTACACCTTC.

V is TRBV27 and J is TRBJ2-3; the match to TRBD2 covers 8 bases. In germline, CDR1 is MNHEY, CDR2 SMNVEV (reference sequence). V trimming: 7 bases; J trimming: 5 bases; junction bases outside the gene matches: 11. This CDR3 spans 15 amino acids. The DNA of the CDR3 is TGTGCCAGCATTTTTATCCGGGGGGGCAGAGATACGCAGTATTTT. Protein product: CASIFIRGGRDTQYF.

The V gene is TRBV27, the J gene TRBJ1-5, with D possibly matching TRBD1 (5 bases). This CDR3 has 15 residues. Trimming cost V 2 bases and J 3 bases, with 11 bases left between them. Germline values: CDR1 MNHEY, CDR2 SMNVEV (reference sequence). The CDR3: CASSLQGFVNQPQHF. The CDR3 DNA sequence: TGTGCCAGCAGTTTACAGGGTTTTGTCAATCAGCCCCAGCATTTT.

In this sample, this clonotype turned up many times. The chain employs TRBV5-5 and TRBJ2-5; D might be TRBD2 (5 bases). CDR3 length: 14 amino acids. V lost 2 bases, J lost 2 bases, and 10 bases lay in between. CDR1 and CDR2 from the germline V gene are SGHKS and YYEKEE (reference sequence). CDR3 DNA sequence: TGTGCCAGCAGCTTCCCGGGAAGACAAGAGACCCAGTACTTC. Encoded protein: CASSFPGRQETQYF.

A few counts support this clonotype. The rearrangement links TRBV7-6 to TRBJ1-1; no clear D gene. In germline, CDR1 is SGHVS, CDR2 FNYEAQ. This CDR3 has 13 residues. The V end was cut by 8 bases, the J end by 2 bases, with 12 bases between. CDR3: CASGEAVNTEAFF. The DNA for the CDR3 is TGTGCCAGCGGGGAGGCCGTTAACACTGAAGCTTTCTTT.

This chain links TRBV21-1 with TRBJ1-1; TRBD1 is the table's D call and was not checked against the DNA. TRBV21-1 is designated a pseudogene. CDR3 size: 16 residues. The CDR3 is CASSKEGQVHGTEAFF. The CDR3 bases are TGTGCCAGCAGCAAAGAGGGGCAGGTACACGGCACTGAAGCTTTCTTT.

The table lists this clonotype with a few counts. This chain joins TRBV7-2 and TRBJ2-4; 7 positions match TRBD2. Germline V gives CDR1 SGHTA, CDR2 FQGNSA. The V gene end was trimmed by 4 bases and the J gene end by 7 bases; junction bases not matched to a gene: 7. The CDR3 totals 14 residues. The CDR3, as DNA: TGTGCCAGCAGCTCCCAGGTGGGAGGGAACATTCAGTACTTC. It translates to CASSSQVGGNIQYF. Variable domain in full (rest from reference TRBV7-2 and TRBJ2-4): GAGVSQSPSNKVTEKGKDVELRCDPISGHTALYWYRQSLGQGLEFLIYFQGNSAPDKSGLPSDRFSAERTGGSVSTLTIQRTQQEDSAVYLCASSSQVGGNIQYFGAGTRLSVL.

The chain joins TRBV6-5 to TRBJ2-1; no definite D call. V was pared by 5 bases and J by 7 bases, with 6 bases between. The CDR3 totals 11 residues. Per the germline V gene, CDR1 is MNHEY and CDR2 is SVGAGI. DNA for the CDR3: TGTGCCAGCAGTGTAAGAAATGAGCAGTTCTTC. It codes for CASSVRNEQFF.

This clonotype appeared a few times. The gene calls are TRBV7-9 and TRBJ2-3; D is unclear. V lost 6 bases and J 0 bases, leaving 10 bases between the germline ends. CDR3 size: 14 residues. From germline, CDR1 is SEHNR and CDR2 FQNEAQ (reference sequence). The CDR3 DNA reads as TGTGCCAGCAGAAAGTTTCCTAGCACAGATACGCAGTATTTT. It specifies CASRKFPSTDTQYF.

The table lists this clonotype with a few counts. CDR3 in amino acids: CASSGPTGGGEQYV. The CDR3 DNA is TGTGCCAGCAGTGGGCCCACAGGGGGAGGCGAGCAGTACGTC. The chain recombines TRBV2 with TRBJ2-7; TRBD1 matches 8 bases. This CDR3 is built from 14 residues. The germline V gene has CDR1 SNHLY and CDR2 FYNNEI. V lost 4 bases to trimming and J lost 6 bases; unmatched junction nucleotides: 8.

This sequence joins TRBV5-5 and TRBJ2-7; tentatively, D is TRBD1 (6 bases). This CDR3 contains 15 residues. CDR1 and CDR2 from the germline V gene are SGHKS and YYEKEE (reference sequence). Trimming pared 0 bases from V and 3 bases from J, leaving 13 bases between. The CDR3 DNA is TGTGCCAGCAGCTTGGTTTTCGGGGACATCTACGAGCAGTACTTC. It is translated as CASSLVFGDIYEQYF. Full variable domain (missing parts from reference TRBV5-5 and TRBJ2-7): DAGVTQSPTHLIKTRGQQVTLRCSPISGHKSVSWYQQVLGQGPQFIFQYYEKEERGRGNFPDRFSARQFPNYSSELNVNALLLGDSALYLCASSLVFGDIYEQYFGPGTRLTVT.

The gene calls are TRBV12-3 or TRBV12-4 and TRBJ1-4; D unclear. V lost 4 bases and J 4 bases, leaving 7 bases between the germline ends. This CDR3 has 13 amino acids. The CDR3 nucleotides read TGTGCCAGCAGTTATGGGTATAATGAAAAACTGTTTTTT. The encoded protein is CASSYGYNEKLFF.

This clonotype was seen only a few times. CDR3 sequence reads: CASSSAGDLGQSYEQYF. CDR3 nucleotide sequence: TGCGCCAGCAGCTCTGCGGGGGACTTAGGACAGAGCTACGAGCAGTACTTC. The chain uses TRBV10-1 and TRBJ2-7, with D perhaps TRBD2 (7 bases). The CDR3 totals 17 residues. CDR1 and CDR2 from the germline V gene are WNHNN and SYGVQD (reference sequence). The ends were cut back, 6 bases at V and 3 bases at J, with 24 bases in the middle.

The V call is TRBV28, the J call TRBJ2-4, with D uncertain. The V end was cut by 2 bases, the J end by 1 base, with 12 bases between. This CDR3 is 16 amino acids long. Germline V CDR1 and CDR2: MDHEN, SYDVKM. For the CDR3, the DNA is TGTGCCAGCAGTTTAGCACATTTCGTGGCCAAAAACATTCAGTACTTC. Translated, it gives CASSLAHFVAKNIQYF.

This clonotype was counted between two and nine times. V and J are TRBV7-8 and TRBJ2-1, with 7 bases identical to TRBD1. The CDR3 consists of 16 residues. CDR1 and CDR2 from the germline V gene are SGHVS and FQNEAQ. V trimming: 5 bases; J trimming: 4 bases; junction bases outside the gene matches: 11. The CDR3 sequence: CASSRPRDSLYNEQFF. DNA of the CDR3: TGTGCCAGCAGCCGACCCCGGGACAGCCTATACAATGAGCAGTTCTTC.

This clonotype was counted only a few times. CDR3 in amino acids: CAISEEGEPLHF. In nucleotides, the CDR3 is TGTGCCATCAGTGAAGAGGGAGAACCCCTCCACTTT. The rearrangement joins TRBV10-3 to TRBJ1-6, with D unresolved. In germline, CDR1 is ENHRY, CDR2 SYGVKD. CDR3 length: 12 residues. Trimming pared 3 bases from V and 12 bases from J, leaving 9 bases between.

The chain links TRBV7-2 to TRBJ1-6; 7 bases line up with TRBD1. The CDR3 length is 14 residues. Trimming at V came to 1 base and at J to 9 bases, leaving 3 bases not matched to a gene. The germline V gene has CDR1 SGHTA and CDR2 FQGNSA. The CDR3 spells CASSLGNRGSPLHF. CDR3 DNA sequence: TGTGCCAGCAGCTTAGGGAACAGGGGTTCACCCCTCCACTTT.

The chain has TRBV7-6 and TRBJ1-4; 8 nucleotides line up with TRBD1. The length of the CDR3 is 15 residues. Germline loops: CDR1 SGHVS, CDR2 FNYEAQ. Unmatched junction bases numbered 8, after V lost 5 bases and J lost 6 bases. This chain's CDR3 is CASSITGGRDEKLFF. Written as DNA, the CDR3 is TGTGCCAGCAGCATCACAGGGGGTCGGGATGAAAAACTGTTTTTT.

The gene calls are TRBV6-5 and TRBJ1-2, with D unresolved. Per the germline V gene, CDR1 is MNHEY and CDR2 is SVGAGI. V was pared by 0 bases and J by 6 bases, with 8 bases between. This CDR3 spans 13 amino acids. DNA for the CDR3: TGTGCCAGCAGTTACTCGCGGGTCCATGGCTACACCTTC. Amino acids: CASSYSRVHGYTF.

This clonotype has only a few counts. The rearrangement uses TRBV20-1 and TRBJ2-7, with TRBD2 matching 8 bases. V lost 3 bases, J lost 3 bases, and 10 bases stayed unmatched. CDR3 length: 15 residues. Looked up from germline, CDR1 is DFQATT and CDR2 is SNEGSKA (reference sequence). The DNA for the CDR3 is TGCAGTGCTAGGAATTTGCGGGGGGAATACTACGAGCAGTACGTC. Translating gives CSARNLRGEYYEQYV.

This clonotype came up many times. The chain joins TRBV12-3 or TRBV12-4 to TRBJ2-7, with 10 bases aligning to TRBD1. The length of the CDR3 is 14 residues. Germline trimming cut 3 bases from V and 2 bases from J; bases unmatched to any gene: 1. The CDR3 nucleotides read TGTGCCAGCAGTTTCGGGACAGGGGCCTACGAGCAGTACTTC. Protein: CASSFGTGAYEQYF.

The chain joins TRBV5-4 to TRBJ1-1; TRBD1 is a possible D gene (5 bases). Germline CDR1 SGHNT, CDR2 YYREEE (reference sequence). The CDR3 spans 13 residues. The germline V and J ends were trimmed by 4 bases and 7 bases, with 14 bases remaining between them. This chain's CDR3 is CASSQTAPSEAFF. The CDR3, as DNA: TGTGCCAGCAGCCAGACAGCCCCTAGTGAAGCTTTCTTT.

The chain joins TRBV14 to TRBJ1-3; TRBD1 is a possible D gene (5 bases). The germline gives CDR1 SGHDN, CDR2 FVKESK. Deletions cut 5 bases from V and 0 bases from J, with 8 bases between. The CDR3 length is 14 residues. CDR3 DNA sequence: TGTGCCAGCAGCATTCAGGGCTCTGGAAACACCATATATTTT. Its protein product is CASSIQGSGNTIYF. Full variable domain (missing parts from reference TRBV14 and TRBJ1-3): EAGVTQFPSHSVIEKGQTVTLRCDPISGHDNLYWYRRVMGKEIKFLLHFVKESKQDESGMPNNRFLAERTGGTYSTLKVQPAELEDSGVYFCASSIQGSGNTIYFGEGSWLTVV.

This clonotype was seen a few times. The rearrangement uses TRBV10-3 and TRBJ1-1; D unclear. This CDR3 spans 13 amino acids. Trimming took off 7 bases at V and 4 bases at J, with 13 bases between the two ends. The germline gives CDR1 ENHRY, CDR2 SYGVKD. The CDR3 DNA reads as TGTGCCATCATCGACTGGGATTCCACTGAAGCTTTCTTT. This codes for CAIIDWDSTEAFF.

This clonotype was detected many times. The J gene is TRBJ2-3, the V gene TRBV12-3 or TRBV12-4, with TRBD2 as a possible D gene (6 bases). This CDR3 has 15 amino acids. Trimming pared 6 bases from V and 0 bases from J, leaving 13 bases between. CDR3 nucleotides: TGTGCCAGCAGCCAGGAGGGAACTAGCACAGATACGCAGTATTTT. This gives the protein CASSQEGTSTDTQYF.

The genes are TRBV9 and TRBJ2-3; D possibly corresponds to TRBD2 (6 bases). This CDR3 region has 16 residues. Trimming cost V 0 bases and J 4 bases, with 15 bases left between them. Germline V gene sequence: CDR1 SGDLS, CDR2 YYNGEE. In nucleotides, the CDR3 is TGTGCCAGCAGCGTAGCTGTTGCGGGGATCGCAGATACGCAGTATTTT. Translating it yields CASSVAVAGIADTQYF.